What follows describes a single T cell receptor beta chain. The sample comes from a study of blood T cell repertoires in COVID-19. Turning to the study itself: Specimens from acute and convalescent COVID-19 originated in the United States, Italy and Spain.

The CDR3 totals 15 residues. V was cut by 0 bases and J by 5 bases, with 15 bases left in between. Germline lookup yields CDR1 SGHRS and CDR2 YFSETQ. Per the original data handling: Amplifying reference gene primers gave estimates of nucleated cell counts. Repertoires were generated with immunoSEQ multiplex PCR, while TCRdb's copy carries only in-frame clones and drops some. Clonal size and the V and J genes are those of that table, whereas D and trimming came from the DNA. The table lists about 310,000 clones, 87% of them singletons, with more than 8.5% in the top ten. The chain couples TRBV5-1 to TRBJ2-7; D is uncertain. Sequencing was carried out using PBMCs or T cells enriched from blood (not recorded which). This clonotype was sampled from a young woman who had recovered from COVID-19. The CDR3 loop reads CASSLASIMVDEQYF. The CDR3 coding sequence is TGCGCCAGCAGCTTGGCAAGCATCATGGTTGACGAGCAGTACTTC.